Shown below are 28 T cell receptor beta chains from a single sample sequenced in a study of shared clonotypes between healthy human individuals. Assay used: immunoSEQ multiplex PCR; TCRdb lists only in-frame clones, some missing. The table lists some 2,000,000 clones, approximately 95% of them singletons. The sequenced sample consisted of naive CD4+ T cells sorted from blood. The subset is: CD45RA+ positively selected. These receptors were obtained from a man younger than 35 in good health.

As regards this clone: The same CDR3 is also encoded by other DNA sequences in this sample. The chain uses TRBV20-1 and TRBJ2-7; D is possibly TRBD2 (5 bases). Germline V gene lookup returns CDR1 DFQATT and CDR2 SNEGSKA (reference sequence). There are 11 residues in the CDR3. Deletions cut 3 bases from V and 5 bases from J, with 8 bases between. CDR3 loop: CSASPGNEQYF. CDR3 in DNA: TGCAGTGCTAGTCCGGGGAACGAGCAGTACTTC.

The chain carries TRBV7-8 and TRBJ2-7; unclear D gene. V was cut by 2 bases and J by 0 bases, with 8 bases left in between. CDR3 length: 14 residues. Per germline, CDR1 SGHVS and CDR2 FQNEAQ. CDR3 nucleotide sequence: TGTGCCAGCAGCTTACGTCAGTCCTCCTACGAGCAGTACTTC. This encodes CASSLRQSSYEQYF.

J is TRBJ2-5 and V is TRBV7-9; no firm D call. The length of the CDR3 is 12 residues. CDR1 and CDR2 (germline): SEHNR, FQNEAQ (reference sequence). V shed 2 bases and J shed 5 bases, with 6 bases lying between them. The CDR3 is CASSLSLETQYF. CDR3 sequence (DNA): TGTGCCAGCAGCTTATCCTTGGAGACCCAGTACTTC.

This chain connects TRBV5-4 to TRBJ2-7, with D unclear. Trimming took off 4 bases at V and 0 bases at J, with 20 bases between the two ends. The CDR3 totals 17 residues. The germline V gene encodes CDR1 SGHNT and CDR2 YYREEE (reference sequence). The CDR3 loop reads CASSPKPGTGSSYEQYF. DNA for the CDR3: TGTGCCAGCAGCCCAAAACCTGGCACGGGCAGCTCCTACGAGCAGTACTTC.

The chain carries TRBV5-1 and TRBJ2-7, with D hard to call. Germline CDR1 reads SGHRS; CDR2 reads YFSETQ. The CDR3 covers 13 residues. The germline V and J ends were trimmed by 6 bases and 2 bases, with 12 bases remaining between them. The CDR3 DNA reads as TGCGCCAGCAAAGGGCACAACACCTACGAGCAGTACTTC. Translation: CASKGHNTYEQYF.

As regards this clone: Its ends do not fully match the called genes, so a read error is possible. Other nucleotide sequences from this sample produce the same CDR3. This chain uses TRBV2 with TRBJ1-5, with 8 bases fitting TRBD1. The CDR3 is 15 amino acids. Germline CDR1 SNHLY, CDR2 FYNNEI. In DNA, the CDR3 is TGTGCCAGCAGAGAAGACAGGGGCAACAATCAGCCCCAGCATTTT. This gives the protein CASREDRGNNQPQHF.

The chain employs TRBV30 and TRBJ1-3; tentatively, D is TRBD1 (5 bases). With 4 bases removed from V and 0 bases from J, the gap between germline ends came to 16 bases. The CDR3 totals 16 residues. Germline V gene lookup returns CDR1 GTSNPN and CDR2 SVGIG (reference sequence). The DNA for the CDR3 is TGTGCCTGGAATAGGGACGCTTTTAGCTCTGGAAACACCATATATTTT. The encoded protein is CAWNRDAFSSGNTIYF.

Turning to this clone: One junction end does not reproduce the germline sequence, and a read error may be involved. The genes are TRBV7-7 and TRBJ2-5; the match to TRBD1 covers 11 bases. Per the germline V gene, CDR1 is SSHAT and CDR2 is FNYEAQ (reference sequence). This CDR3 region has 16 residues. CDR3 coding DNA: TGTGCTAGCAGCCCCGGGACAGGGGGGAACCAAGAGACCCAGTACTTC. Protein: CASSPGTGGNQETQYF.

V gene TRBV28 combines with J gene TRBJ1-3; D call uncertain. This CDR3 is 14 amino acids long. V shed 3 bases and J shed 3 bases, with 9 bases lying between them. Looked up from germline, CDR1 is MDHEN and CDR2 is SYDVKM. In nucleotides, the CDR3 is TGTGCCAGCAGTTTTCGGCCGCTTGGAAACACCATATATTTT. This encodes CASSFRPLGNTIYF. The full variable domain, rest sourced from reference TRBV28 and TRBJ1-3, is DVKVTQSSRYLVKRTGEKVFLECVQDMDHENMFWYRQDPGLGLRLIYFSYDVKMKEKGDIPEGYSVSREKKERFSLILESASTNQTSMYLCASSFRPLGNTIYFGEGSWLTVV.

The V gene is TRBV4-3, the J gene TRBJ1-1; D remains ambiguous. CDR3 length: 14 residues. The germline V gene has CDR1 LGHNA and CDR2 YSLEER. V was trimmed by 1 base and J by 1 base, leaving 7 bases between them. The CDR3 nucleotides read TGCGCCAGCAGCCAAGGAGCCAGGAACACTGAAGCTTTCTTT. Translated: CASSQGARNTEAFF.

Details on this clone: Additional DNA sequences in this sample encode the identical CDR3. J is TRBJ2-2 and V is TRBV5-1; TRBD2 is a possible D gene (5 bases). Trimming cost V 0 bases and J 2 bases, with 8 bases left between them. The CDR3 is 15 amino acids. Germline loops: CDR1 SGHRS, CDR2 YFSETQ. In DNA form, the CDR3 reads TGCGCCAGCAGCTTGGGCCTAGCAAACACCGGGGAGCTGTTTTTT. It is translated as CASSLGLANTGELFF.

The rearrangement joins TRBV19 to TRBJ1-6; D is perhaps TRBD1 (5 bases). V shed 7 bases and J shed 0 bases, with 16 bases lying between them. The CDR3 extends over 17 amino acids. Germline lookup yields CDR1 LNHDA and CDR2 SQIVND (reference sequence). This chain's CDR3 is CASTHGGKSSYNSPLHF. CDR3 in DNA: TGTGCCAGTACTCATGGGGGGAAGAGCTCCTATAATTCACCCCTCCACTTT.

As concerns this clone: Distinct nucleotide sequences in the sample also encode this CDR3. This chain joins TRBV19 and TRBJ1-1; 8 positions match TRBD1. Germline V gene data show CDR1 as LNHDA and CDR2 as SQIVND (reference sequence). This CDR3 contains 13 residues. The ends lost 5 bases at V and 6 bases at J; junction bases unmatched: 5. The DNA for the CDR3 is TGTGCCAGTAGTGGGCAGGGGGCCTCTGAAGCTTTCTTT. It specifies CASSGQGASEAFF.

The V gene is TRBV6-1, the J gene TRBJ2-5; no definite D call. Trimming shortened V by 4 bases and J by 2 bases, and 17 bases separated the two germline ends. CDR3 length: 16 amino acids. Germline CDR1 and CDR2: MNHNS and SASEGT. The CDR3 DNA sequence: TGTGCCAGCAGTGTGTATTCCATCGGGTGGCAAGAGACCCAGTACTTC. Encoded protein: CASSVYSIGWQETQYF.

This clone came up once. This chain links TRBV28 with TRBJ2-5, with 13 positions matching TRBD2. The germline CDR1 and CDR2 sequences are MDHEN and SYDVKM. The V segment lost 6 bases and the J segment 5 bases; nucleotides outside the gene matches: 9. The CDR3 spans 16 residues. The CDR3 region is CASSPTSGGAWETQYF. CDR3 sequence (DNA): TGTGCCAGCAGCCCAACTAGCGGGGGGGCCTGGGAGACCCAGTACTTC. The full variable domain, in which reference TRBV28 and TRBJ2-5 provide the parts outside the CDR3, is DVKVTQSSRYLVKRTGEKVFLECVQDMDHENMFWYRQDPGLGLRLIYFSYDVKMKEKGDIPEGYSVSREKKERFSLILESASTNQTSMYLCASSPTSGGAWETQYFGPGTRLLVL.

Only one count was recorded for this clone. V gene TRBV2 combines with J gene TRBJ2-7; D ambiguous. The CDR3 length is 12 residues. The V gene's germline CDR1 is SNHLY and CDR2 FYNNEI. The V gene lost 5 bases and the J gene lost 0 bases, with 5 bases spanning the gap. This CDR3 reads CASSPHSYEQYF. As DNA, the CDR3 is TGTGCCAGCAGTCCCCACTCCTACGAGCAGTACTTC.

The gene calls are TRBV19 and TRBJ1-4; possible D gene TRBD1, 5 bases. Trimming cost V 7 bases and J 11 bases, with 20 bases left between them. This CDR3 has 14 residues. Per germline, CDR1 LNHDA and CDR2 SQIVND (reference sequence). Here the CDR3 reads CASTPGPGARKLFF. The CDR3, as DNA: TGTGCCAGTACCCCCGGTCCCGGGGCGCGGAAACTGTTTTTT.

This chain connects TRBV28 to TRBJ1-6; D is unresolved. CDR3 length: 12 residues. V lost 6 bases to trimming and J lost 10 bases, with 10 bases between them. CDR1 and CDR2 (germline): MDHEN, SYDVKM. CDR3 amino acids: CASRLRESPLHF. CDR3 coding DNA: TGTGCCAGCAGACTAAGGGAGTCACCCCTCCACTTT.

This clone has just one count. The chain is built from TRBV2 and TRBJ1-2; perhaps TRBD1 as D (5 bases). Germline CDR1 and CDR2: SNHLY and FYNNEI. The V end lost 6 bases, the J end lost 2 bases, and 13 bases lay between the germline ends. The CDR3 sequence is 14 residues long. CDR3 bases: TGTGCCAGCAGGACCCGAGGGGTCAACTATGGCTACACCTTC. This encodes CASRTRGVNYGYTF.

This clone was seen only once. The gene calls are TRBV5-1 and TRBJ1-4; 8 bases align to TRBD1. Trimming removed 2 bases from V and 8 bases from J; junction bases left unmatched: 8. This CDR3 has 15 residues. Germline loops: CDR1 SGHRS, CDR2 YFSETQ. The CDR3 sequence: CASSLSDRVGEKLFF. CDR3 coding DNA: TGCGCCAGCAGCTTATCGGACAGGGTCGGGGAAAAACTGTTTTTT. The variable domain in full, completed from reference TRBV5-1 and TRBJ1-4, reads KAGVTQTPRYLIKTRGQQVTLSCSPISGHRSVSWYQQTPGQGLQFLFEYFSETQRNKGNFPGRFSGRQFSNSRSEMNVSTLELGDSALYLCASSLSDRVGEKLFFGSGTQLSVL.

V usage is TRBV18 and J usage is TRBJ1-1, with D tentatively TRBD1 (6 bases). CDR1 and CDR2 (germline): KGHSH, LQKENI. There are 12 residues in the CDR3. V lost 5 bases and J lost 5, with 9 bases in between. The CDR3 DNA reads as TGTGCCAGCTCAAACAGGGAGACTGAAGCTTTCTTT. Protein sequence: CASSNRETEAFF.

As concerns this clone: This specimen includes other DNA sequences encoding the same CDR3. V is TRBV10-1 and J is TRBJ1-1, with a possible D match to TRBD1 (5 bases). Germline assignment: CDR1 WNHNN and CDR2 SYGVQD (reference sequence). The CDR3 consists of 14 residues. Trimming took off 3 bases at V and 0 bases at J, with 8 bases between the two ends. CDR3 amino acids: CASSDGGMNTEAFF. The CDR3 region has the DNA TGCGCCAGCAGTGATGGGGGAATGAACACTGAAGCTTTCTTT.

This clone was found once. The chain joins TRBV2 to TRBJ2-7, with no clear D. V shed 5 bases and J shed 3 bases, with 11 bases lying between them. The CDR3 covers 13 residues. Germline V lookup: CDR1 SNHLY, CDR2 FYNNEI. The CDR3 DNA reads as TGTGCCAGCAGTAAAGGGCAGGTCTACGAGCAGTACTTC. Translating gives CASSKGQVYEQYF.

This chain uses TRBV7-9 with TRBJ2-1; the D is unclear. The CDR3 covers 13 residues. V shed 0 bases and J shed 8 bases, with 8 bases lying between them. Germline V gene data show CDR1 as SEHNR and CDR2 as FQNEAQ (reference sequence). The CDR3 DNA sequence: TGTGCCAGCAGCTTAGCGATGGCAGATGAGCAGTTCTTC. Its protein product is CASSLAMADEQFF.

The chain couples TRBV2 to TRBJ1-6; the match to TRBD1 covers 7 bases. The CDR3 runs 15 residues. Germline CDR1 reads SNHLY; CDR2 reads FYNNEI. After removal of 6 bases from V and 4 bases from J, the junction contained 6 bases not matched to a gene. The CDR3 is CASSPPGQYNSPLHF. CDR3 in DNA: TGTGCCAGCAGCCCACCGGGACAGTATAATTCACCCCTCCACTTT.

V and J are TRBV5-1 and TRBJ1-2; 7 bases match TRBD1. CDR3 size: 16 residues. J gave up 8 bases and V 0 bases, and 13 bases lay outside the gene matches. From germline, CDR1 is SGHRS and CDR2 YFSETQ. CDR3 sequence: CASSLERGRVLRGYTF. The CDR3 bases are TGCGCCAGCAGCTTGGAAAGGGGGCGCGTTCTTCGGGGCTACACCTTC.

The gene calls are TRBV2 and TRBJ2-5, with D hard to call. Germline CDR1 is SNHLY and CDR2 is FYNNEI. The V end was cut by 8 bases, the J end by 5 bases, with 15 bases between. CDR3 length equals 13 residues. CDR3 amino acids: CASHGQAHETQYF. CDR3 coding DNA: TGTGCCAGCCACGGTCAGGCACACGAGACCCAGTACTTC.

This chain links TRBV5-4 with TRBJ2-1; D may be TRBD1 (6 bases). Germline V gene data show CDR1 as SGHNT and CDR2 as YYREEE (reference sequence). The CDR3 sequence is 13 residues long. V shed 4 bases and J shed 7 bases, with 12 bases lying between them. The CDR3 spells CASSRGQENEQFF. In DNA, the CDR3 is TGTGCCAGCAGCCGGGGACAAGAGAATGAGCAGTTCTTC.